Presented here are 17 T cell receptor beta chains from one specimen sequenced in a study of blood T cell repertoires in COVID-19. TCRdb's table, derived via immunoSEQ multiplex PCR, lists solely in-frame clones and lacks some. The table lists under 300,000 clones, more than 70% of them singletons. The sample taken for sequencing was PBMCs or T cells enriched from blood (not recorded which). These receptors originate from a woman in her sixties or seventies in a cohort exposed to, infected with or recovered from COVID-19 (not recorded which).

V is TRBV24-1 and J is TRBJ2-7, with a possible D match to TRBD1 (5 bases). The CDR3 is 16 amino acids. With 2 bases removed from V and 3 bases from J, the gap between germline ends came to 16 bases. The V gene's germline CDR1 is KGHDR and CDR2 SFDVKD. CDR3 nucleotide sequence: TGTGCCACCAGTGATTGTGGGTCAGGGTGTTTCTACGAGCAGTACTTC. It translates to CATSDCGSGCFYEQYF.

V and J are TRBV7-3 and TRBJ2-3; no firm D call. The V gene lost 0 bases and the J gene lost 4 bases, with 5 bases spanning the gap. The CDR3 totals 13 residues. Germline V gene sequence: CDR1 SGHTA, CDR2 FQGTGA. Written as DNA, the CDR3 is TGTGCCAGCAGCTTAACGCGAGCAGATACGCAGTATTTT. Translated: CASSLTRADTQYF.

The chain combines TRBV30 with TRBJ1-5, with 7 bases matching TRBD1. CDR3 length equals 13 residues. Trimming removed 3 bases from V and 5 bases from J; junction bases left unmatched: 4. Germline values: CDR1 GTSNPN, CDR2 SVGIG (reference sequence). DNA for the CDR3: TGTGCCTGGAGCGGAGGGGGCGATCAGCCCCAGCATTTT. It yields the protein CAWSGGGDQPQHF.

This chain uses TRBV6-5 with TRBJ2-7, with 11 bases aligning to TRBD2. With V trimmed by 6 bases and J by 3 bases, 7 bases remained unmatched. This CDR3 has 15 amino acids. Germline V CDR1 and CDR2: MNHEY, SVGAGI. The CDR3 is CASRLTSGRDYEQYF. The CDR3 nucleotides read TGTGCCAGCAGGCTTACTAGCGGGAGAGACTACGAGCAGTACTTC.

The CDR3 loop is CASSLAGGDSPLHF. CDR3 in DNA: TGCGCCAGCAGCTTGGCCGGGGGGGATTCACCCCTCCACTTT. This chain links TRBV5-1 with TRBJ1-6; the D gene is possibly TRBD1 (5 bases). The CDR3 runs to 14 residues. Germline V lookup: CDR1 SGHRS, CDR2 YFSETQ. Between the trimmed V and J ends, which lost 0 bases and 8 bases, there was a span of 9 bases.

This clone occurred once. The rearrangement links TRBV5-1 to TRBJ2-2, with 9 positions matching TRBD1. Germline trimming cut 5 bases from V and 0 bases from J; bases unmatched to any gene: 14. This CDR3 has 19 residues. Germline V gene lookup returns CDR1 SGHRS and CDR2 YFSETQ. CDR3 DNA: TGCGCCAGCAGACCATCGGGACAGGGTCCCCCCACGAACACCGGGGAGCTGTTTTTT. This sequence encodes CASRPSGQGPPTNTGELFF.

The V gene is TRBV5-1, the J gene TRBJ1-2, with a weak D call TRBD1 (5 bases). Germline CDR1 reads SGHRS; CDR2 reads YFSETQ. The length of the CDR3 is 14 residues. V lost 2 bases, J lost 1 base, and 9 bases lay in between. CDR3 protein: CASSFQGGNYGYTF. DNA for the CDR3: TGCGCCAGCAGCTTCCAGGGAGGTAACTATGGCTACACCTTC.

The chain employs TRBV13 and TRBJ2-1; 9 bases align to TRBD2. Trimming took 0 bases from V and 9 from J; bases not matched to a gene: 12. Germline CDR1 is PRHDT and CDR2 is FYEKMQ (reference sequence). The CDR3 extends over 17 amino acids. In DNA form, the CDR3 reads TGTGCCAGCAGCTTAGGCCTGGGTTCTAGCGGGACCGTTGAGCAGTTCTTC. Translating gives CASSLGLGSSGTVEQFF.

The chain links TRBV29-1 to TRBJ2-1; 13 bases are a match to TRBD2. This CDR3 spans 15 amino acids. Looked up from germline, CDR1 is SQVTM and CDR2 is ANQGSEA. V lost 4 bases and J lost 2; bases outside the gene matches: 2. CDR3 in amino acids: CSVAGLAGTYNEQFF. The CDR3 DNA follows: TGCAGCGTTGCGGGACTAGCGGGAACCTACAATGAGCAGTTCTTC.

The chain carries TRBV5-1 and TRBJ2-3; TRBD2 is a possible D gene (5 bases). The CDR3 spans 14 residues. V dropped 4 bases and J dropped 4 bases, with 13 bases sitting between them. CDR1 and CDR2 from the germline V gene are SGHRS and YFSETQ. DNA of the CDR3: TGCGCCAGCAGCGAGGGAGAAGACGCAGATACGCAGTATTTT. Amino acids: CASSEGEDADTQYF. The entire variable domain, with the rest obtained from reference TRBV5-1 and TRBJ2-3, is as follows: KAGVTQTPRYLIKTRGQQVTLSCSPISGHRSVSWYQQTPGQGLQFLFEYFSETQRNKGNFPGRFSGRQFSNSRSEMNVSTLELGDSALYLCASSEGEDADTQYFGPGTRLTVL.

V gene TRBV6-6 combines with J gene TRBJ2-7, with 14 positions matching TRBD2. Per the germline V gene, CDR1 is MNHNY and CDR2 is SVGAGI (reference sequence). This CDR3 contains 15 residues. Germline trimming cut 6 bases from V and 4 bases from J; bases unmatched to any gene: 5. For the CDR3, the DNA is TGTGCCAGCAGGTCGGGACTAGCGGGAGTATACGAGCAGTACTTC. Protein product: CASRSGLAGVYEQYF.

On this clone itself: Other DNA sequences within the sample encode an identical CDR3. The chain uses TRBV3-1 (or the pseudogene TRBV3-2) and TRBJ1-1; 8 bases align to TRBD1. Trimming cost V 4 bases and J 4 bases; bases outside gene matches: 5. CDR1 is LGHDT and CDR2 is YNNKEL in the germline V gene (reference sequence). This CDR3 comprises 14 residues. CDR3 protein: CASSRGQGGTEAFF. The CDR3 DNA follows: TGTGCCAGCAGCCGAGGACAGGGCGGCACTGAAGCTTTCTTT.

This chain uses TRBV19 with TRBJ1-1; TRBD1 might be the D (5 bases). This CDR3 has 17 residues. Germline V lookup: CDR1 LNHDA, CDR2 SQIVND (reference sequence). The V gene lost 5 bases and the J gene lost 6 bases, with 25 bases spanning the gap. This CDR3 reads CASSPGGVQFPTAEAFF. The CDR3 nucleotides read TGTGCCAGTAGTCCTGGGGGGGTTCAATTTCCTACCGCTGAAGCTTTCTTT.

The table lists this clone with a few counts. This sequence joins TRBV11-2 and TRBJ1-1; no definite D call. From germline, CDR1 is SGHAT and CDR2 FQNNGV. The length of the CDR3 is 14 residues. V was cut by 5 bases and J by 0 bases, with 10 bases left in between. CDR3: CASSRQFLNTEAFF. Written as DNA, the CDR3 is TGTGCCAGCAGCCGACAATTTTTGAACACTGAAGCTTTCTTT. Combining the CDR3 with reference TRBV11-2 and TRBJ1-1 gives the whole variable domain EAGVAQSPRYKIIEKRQSVAFWCNPISGHATLYWYQQILGQGPKLLIQFQNNGVVDDSQLPKDRFSAERLKGVDSTLKIQPAKLEDSAVYLCASSRQFLNTEAFFGQGTRLTVV.

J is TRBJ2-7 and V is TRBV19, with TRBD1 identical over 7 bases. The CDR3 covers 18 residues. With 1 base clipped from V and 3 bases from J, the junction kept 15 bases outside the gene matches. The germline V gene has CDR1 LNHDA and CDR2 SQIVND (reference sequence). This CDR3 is CASSIGGAAGTALYEQYF. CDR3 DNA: TGTGCCAGTAGTATAGGGGGAGCGGCCGGGACAGCGCTCTACGAGCAGTACTTC.

The CDR3 DNA is TGTGCCACCAGCAGAGATAGGACAGCTAGCAATCAGCCCCAGCATTTT. Translating it yields CATSRDRTASNQPQHF. The V gene is TRBV15, the J gene TRBJ1-5; tentatively, D is TRBD1 (6 bases). V was shortened by 0 bases and J by 0 bases, with 9 bases between the two germline ends. CDR1 is LNHNV, CDR2 YYDKDF, per germline (reference sequence). This CDR3 comprises 16 residues.

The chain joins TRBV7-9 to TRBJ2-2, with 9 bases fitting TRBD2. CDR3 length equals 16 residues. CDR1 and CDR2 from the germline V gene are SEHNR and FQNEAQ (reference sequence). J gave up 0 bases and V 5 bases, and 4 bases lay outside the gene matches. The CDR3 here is CASSTAGGSNTGELFF. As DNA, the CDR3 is TGTGCCAGCAGCACCGCGGGAGGGTCGAACACCGGGGAGCTGTTTTTT. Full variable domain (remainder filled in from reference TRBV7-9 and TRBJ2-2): DTGVSQNPRHKITKRGQNVTFRCDPISEHNRLYWYRQTLGQGPEFLTYFQNEAQLEKSRLLSDRFSAERPKGSFSTLEIQRTEQGDSAMYLCASSTAGGSNTGELFFGEGSRLTVL.